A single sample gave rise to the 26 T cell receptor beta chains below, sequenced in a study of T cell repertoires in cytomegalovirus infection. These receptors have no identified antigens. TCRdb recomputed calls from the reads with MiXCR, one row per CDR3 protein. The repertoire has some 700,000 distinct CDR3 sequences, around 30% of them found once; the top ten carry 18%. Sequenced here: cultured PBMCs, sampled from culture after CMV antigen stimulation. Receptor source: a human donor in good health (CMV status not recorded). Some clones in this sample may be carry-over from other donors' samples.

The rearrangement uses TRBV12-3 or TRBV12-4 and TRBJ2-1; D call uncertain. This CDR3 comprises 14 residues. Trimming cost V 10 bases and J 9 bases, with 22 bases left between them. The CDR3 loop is CATSASVGSGEQFF. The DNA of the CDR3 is TGTGCCACCTCTGCCTCGGTTGGTTCGGGTGAGCAGTTCTTC.

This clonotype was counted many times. CDR3 loop: CASSTASGGAGEQFF. CDR3 nucleotide sequence: TGTGCCAGCAGTACAGCTAGCGGGGGGGCCGGGGAGCAGTTCTTC. This chain connects TRBV12-3 or TRBV12-4 to TRBJ2-1, with 12 bases identical to TRBD2. This CDR3 spans 15 amino acids. Trimming cost V 5 bases and J 10 bases; bases outside gene matches: 9.

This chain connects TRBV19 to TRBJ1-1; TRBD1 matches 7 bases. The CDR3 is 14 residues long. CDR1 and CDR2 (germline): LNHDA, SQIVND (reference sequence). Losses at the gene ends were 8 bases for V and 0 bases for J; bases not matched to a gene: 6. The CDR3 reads CASHRQGMNTEAFF. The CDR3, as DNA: TGTGCCAGTCATAGACAGGGAATGAACACTGAAGCTTTCTTT.

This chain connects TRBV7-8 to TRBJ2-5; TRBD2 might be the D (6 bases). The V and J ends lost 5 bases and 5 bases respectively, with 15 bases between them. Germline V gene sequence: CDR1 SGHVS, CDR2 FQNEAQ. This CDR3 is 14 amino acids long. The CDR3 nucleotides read TGTGCCAGCAGCACCACGCGACTAGTGGAGACCCAGTACTTC. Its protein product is CASSTTRLVETQYF. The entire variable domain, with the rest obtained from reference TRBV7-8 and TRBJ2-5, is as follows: GAGVSQSPRYKVAKRGQDVALRCDPISGHVSLFWYQQALGQGPEFLTYFQNEAQLDKSGLPSDRFFAERPEGSVSTLKIQRTQQEDSAVYLCASSTTRLVETQYFGPGTRLLVL.

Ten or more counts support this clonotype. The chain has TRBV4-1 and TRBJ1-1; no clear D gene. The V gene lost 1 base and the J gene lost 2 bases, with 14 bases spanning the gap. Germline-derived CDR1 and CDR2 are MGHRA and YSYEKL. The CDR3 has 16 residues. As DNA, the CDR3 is TGCGCCAGCAGCCAAGTGATATCAAAAAAAAACACTGAAGCTTTCTTT. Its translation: CASSQVISKKNTEAFF.

The CDR3 loop reads CASSFLGLAGGETQYF. CDR3 nucleotides: TGTGCCAGCAGCTTCCTGGGACTAGCGGGAGGAGAGACCCAGTACTTC. The chain uses TRBV7-2 and TRBJ2-5, with TRBD2 matching over 15 bases. Per the germline V gene, CDR1 is SGHTA and CDR2 is FQGNSA. V lost 3 bases to trimming and J lost 4 bases; unmatched junction nucleotides: 3. The CDR3 contains 16 residues.

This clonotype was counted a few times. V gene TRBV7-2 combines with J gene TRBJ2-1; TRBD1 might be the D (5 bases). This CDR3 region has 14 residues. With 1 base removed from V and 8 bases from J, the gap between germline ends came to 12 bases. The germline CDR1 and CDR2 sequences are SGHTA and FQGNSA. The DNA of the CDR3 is TGTGCCAGCAGCTTAGTGGGCCAGACAGATGAGCAGTTCTTC. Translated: CASSLVGQTDEQFF.

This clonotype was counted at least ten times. The CDR3 DNA reads TGTGCCAGCAGCTTAGCAGGGCAGGGCATCAATCAGCCCCAGCATTTT. The encoded protein is CASSLAGQGINQPQHF. The chain recombines TRBV7-2 with TRBJ1-5; D may be TRBD1 (5 bases). CDR3 length: 16 residues. Germline assignment: CDR1 SGHTA and CDR2 FQGNSA. V lost 0 bases and J lost 3, with 12 bases in between.

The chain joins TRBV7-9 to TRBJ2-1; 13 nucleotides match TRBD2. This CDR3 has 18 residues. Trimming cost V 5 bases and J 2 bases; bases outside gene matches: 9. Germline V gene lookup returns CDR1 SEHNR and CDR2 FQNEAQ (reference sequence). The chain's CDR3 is CASSPRTSGGPTYNEQFF. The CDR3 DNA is TGTGCCAGCAGCCCCCGGACTAGCGGGGGACCTACCTACAATGAGCAGTTCTTC. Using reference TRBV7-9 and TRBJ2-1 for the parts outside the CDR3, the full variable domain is DTGVSQNPRHKITKRGQNVTFRCDPISEHNRLYWYRQTLGQGPEFLTYFQNEAQLEKSRLLSDRFSAERPKGSFSTLEIQRTEQGDSAMYLCASSPRTSGGPTYNEQFFGPGTRLTVL.

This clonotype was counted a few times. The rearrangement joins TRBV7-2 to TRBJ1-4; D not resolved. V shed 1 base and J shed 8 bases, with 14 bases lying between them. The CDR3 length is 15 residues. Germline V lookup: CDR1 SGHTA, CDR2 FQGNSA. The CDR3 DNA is TGTGCCAGCAGCTTAGGAGTGGGGTTCGGGGAAAAACTGTTTTTT. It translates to CASSLGVGFGEKLFF.

The CDR3 loop is CASRGQGVETQYF. The CDR3 DNA reads as TGCGCCAGCAGGGGACAGGGTGTAGAGACCCAGTACTTC. The rearrangement joins TRBV4-1 to TRBJ2-5, with TRBD1 matching 9 bases. CDR3 size: 13 residues. V gave up 6 bases and J gave up 4 bases; unmatched junction bases: 3. Germline V CDR1 and CDR2: MGHRA, YSYEKL.

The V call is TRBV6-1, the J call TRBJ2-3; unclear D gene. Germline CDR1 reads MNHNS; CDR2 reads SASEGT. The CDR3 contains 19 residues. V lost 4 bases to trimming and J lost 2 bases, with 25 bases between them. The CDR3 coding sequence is TGTGCCAGCAGTGCAGCGCAGTATACGGAGCGTCCGCCCACAGATACGCAGTATTTT. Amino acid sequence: CASSAAQYTERPPTDTQYF.

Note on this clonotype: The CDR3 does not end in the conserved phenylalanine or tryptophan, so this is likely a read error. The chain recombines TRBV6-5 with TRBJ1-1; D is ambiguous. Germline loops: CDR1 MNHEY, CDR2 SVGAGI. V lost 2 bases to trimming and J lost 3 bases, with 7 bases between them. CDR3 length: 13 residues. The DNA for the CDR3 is TGTGCCAGCAGTTACAGCCAGGACACTGAAGCTTTCTCT. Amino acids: CASSYSQDTEAFS.

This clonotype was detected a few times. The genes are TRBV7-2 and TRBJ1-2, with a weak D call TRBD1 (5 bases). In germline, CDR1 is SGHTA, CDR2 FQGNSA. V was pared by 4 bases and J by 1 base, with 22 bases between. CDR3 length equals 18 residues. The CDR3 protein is CASSSSAGPGSRNYGYTF. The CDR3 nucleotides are TGTGCCAGCAGCTCCTCGGCGGGACCGGGGTCTCGTAACTATGGCTACACCTTC. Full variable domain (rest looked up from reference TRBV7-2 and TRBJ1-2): GAGVSQSPSNKVTEKGKDVELRCDPISGHTALYWYRQSLGQGLEFLIYFQGNSAPDKSGLPSDRFSAERTGGSVSTLTIQRTQQEDSAVYLCASSSSAGPGSRNYGYTFGSGTRLTVV.

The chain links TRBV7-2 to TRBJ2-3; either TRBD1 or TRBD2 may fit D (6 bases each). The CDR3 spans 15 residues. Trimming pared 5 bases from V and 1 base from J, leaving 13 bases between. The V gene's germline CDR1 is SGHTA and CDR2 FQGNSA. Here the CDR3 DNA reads TGTGCCAGCAGCAGCTGGAGGGGGGGCACAGATACGCAGTATTTT. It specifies CASSSWRGGTDTQYF.

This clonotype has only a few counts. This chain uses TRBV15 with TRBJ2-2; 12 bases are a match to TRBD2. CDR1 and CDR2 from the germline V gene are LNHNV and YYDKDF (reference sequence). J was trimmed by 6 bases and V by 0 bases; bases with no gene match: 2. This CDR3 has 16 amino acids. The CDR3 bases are TGTGCCACCAGCAGAGAAGGACTAGCGGGGCCCGGGGAGCTGTTTTTT. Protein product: CATSREGLAGPGELFF. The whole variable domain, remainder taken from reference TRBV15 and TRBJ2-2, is DAMVIQNPRYQVTQFGKPVTLSCSQTLNHNVMYWYQQKSSQAPKLLFHYYDKDFNNEADTPDNFQSRRPNTSFCFLDIRSPGLGDTAMYLCATSREGLAGPGELFFGEGSRLTVL.

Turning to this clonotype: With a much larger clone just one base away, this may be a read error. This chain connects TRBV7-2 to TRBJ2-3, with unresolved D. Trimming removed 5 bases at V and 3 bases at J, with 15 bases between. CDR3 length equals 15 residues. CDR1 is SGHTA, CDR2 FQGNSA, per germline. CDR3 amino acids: CASSKGPALTDTQYF. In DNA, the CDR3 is TGTGCCAGCAGCAAAGGGCCAGCGTTAACAGATACGCAGTATTTT.

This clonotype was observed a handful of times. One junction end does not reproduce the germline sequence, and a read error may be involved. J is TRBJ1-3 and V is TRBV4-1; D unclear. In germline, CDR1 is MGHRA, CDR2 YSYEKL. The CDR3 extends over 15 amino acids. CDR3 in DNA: TGTGCCAGCAGCCAAGAGAACTGGGCTGGAAACACCATATATTTT. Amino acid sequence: CASSQENWAGNTIYF.

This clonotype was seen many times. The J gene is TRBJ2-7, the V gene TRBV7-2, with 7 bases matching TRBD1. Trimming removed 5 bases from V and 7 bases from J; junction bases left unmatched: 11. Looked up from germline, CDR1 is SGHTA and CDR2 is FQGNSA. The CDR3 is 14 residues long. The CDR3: CASSPATGSGEQYF. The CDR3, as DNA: TGTGCCAGCAGCCCGGCGACAGGGAGCGGTGAGCAGTACTTC.

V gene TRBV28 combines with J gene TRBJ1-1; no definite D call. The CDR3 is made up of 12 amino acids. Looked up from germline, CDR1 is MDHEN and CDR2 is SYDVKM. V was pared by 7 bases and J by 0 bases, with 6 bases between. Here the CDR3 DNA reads TGTGCCAGCACGACCCTGAACACTGAAGCTTTCTTT. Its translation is CASTTLNTEAFF.

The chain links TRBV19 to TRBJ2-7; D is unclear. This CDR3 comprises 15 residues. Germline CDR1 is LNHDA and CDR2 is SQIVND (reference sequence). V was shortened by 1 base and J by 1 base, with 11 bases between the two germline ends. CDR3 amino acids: CASSIALSRSYEQYF. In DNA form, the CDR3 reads TGTGCCAGTAGTATAGCGTTATCCCGGTCCTACGAGCAGTACTTC.

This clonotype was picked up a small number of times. This chain's CDR3 is CASSQDLDGGGGETQYF. As DNA, the CDR3 is TGTGCCAGCAGCCAAGATCTGGACGGGGGCGGGGGAGAGACCCAGTACTTC. The chain is built from TRBV4-2 and TRBJ2-5, with D possibly matching TRBD2 (7 bases). The germline CDR1 and CDR2 sequences are LGHNA and YNFKEQ. This CDR3 spans 17 amino acids. V gave up 0 bases and J gave up 4 bases, with 18 bases separating them.

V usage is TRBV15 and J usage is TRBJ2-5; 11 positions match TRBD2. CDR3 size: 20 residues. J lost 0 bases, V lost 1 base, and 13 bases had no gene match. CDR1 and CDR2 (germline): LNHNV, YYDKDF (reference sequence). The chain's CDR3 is CATSRVTTASGRQYQETQYF. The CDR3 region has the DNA TGTGCCACCAGCAGAGTAACGACGGCTAGCGGGAGGCAGTACCAAGAGACCCAGTACTTC. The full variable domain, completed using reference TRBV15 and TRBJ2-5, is DAMVIQNPRYQVTQFGKPVTLSCSQTLNHNVMYWYQQKSSQAPKLLFHYYDKDFNNEADTPDNFQSRRPNTSFCFLDIRSPGLGDTAMYLCATSRVTTASGRQYQETQYFGPGTRLLVL.

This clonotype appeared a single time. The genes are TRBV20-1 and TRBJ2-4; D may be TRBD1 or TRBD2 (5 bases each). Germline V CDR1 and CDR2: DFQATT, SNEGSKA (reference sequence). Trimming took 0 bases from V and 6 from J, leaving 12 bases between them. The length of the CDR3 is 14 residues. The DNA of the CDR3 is TGCAGTGCTAGAGATGTGGGGGTTGGAAACATTCAGTACTTC. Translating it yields CSARDVGVGNIQYF.

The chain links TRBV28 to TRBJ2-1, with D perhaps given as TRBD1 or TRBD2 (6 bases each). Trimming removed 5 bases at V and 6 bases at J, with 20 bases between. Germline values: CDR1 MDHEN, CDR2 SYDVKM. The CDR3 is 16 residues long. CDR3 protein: CASSPKRGLFFNEQFF. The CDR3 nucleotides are TGTGCCAGCAGTCCAAAACGGGGGCTTTTCTTCAATGAGCAGTTCTTC.

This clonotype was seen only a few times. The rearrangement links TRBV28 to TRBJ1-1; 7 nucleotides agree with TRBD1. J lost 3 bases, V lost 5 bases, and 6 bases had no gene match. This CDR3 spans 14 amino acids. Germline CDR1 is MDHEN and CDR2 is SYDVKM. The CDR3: CASSAQTGDTEAFF. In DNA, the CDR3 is TGTGCCAGCAGTGCGCAAACAGGGGACACTGAAGCTTTCTTT. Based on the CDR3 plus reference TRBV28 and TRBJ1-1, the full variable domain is DVKVTQSSRYLVKRTGEKVFLECVQDMDHENMFWYRQDPGLGLRLIYFSYDVKMKEKGDIPEGYSVSREKKERFSLILESASTNQTSMYLCASSAQTGDTEAFFGQGTRLTVV.